These T cell receptor beta chains were read from a single sample in a study of T cell changes during pregnancy in multiple sclerosis. This table comes from immunoSEQ multiplex PCR, and its TCRdb copy is limited to in-frame clones, with some not included. Among fewer than 130,000 clones, approximately 91% were seen once, and the ten largest hold 3.5%. The starting material was peripheral blood, obtained after pregnancy. These receptors came from a female donor with multiple sclerosis, enrolled in a pregnancy study. The CDR3 runs from the conserved cysteine through the conserved F or W. Fields, in order: clone size, J gene, D gene, V gene, CDR3 protein, CDR3 DNA. A D gene is named only where the DNA matches it firmly. Expanded clones get a size class; other rows say once, few or many, or leave the size out.

NA	TRBJ1-1	NA	TRBV13	CASSLWSEGLNTEAFF	TGTGCCAGCAGCTTATGGTCTGAGGGCTTGAACACTGAAGCTTTCTTT
once	TRBJ1-2	TRBD1	TRBV10-3	CAISPGTGDGYTF	TGTGCCATCAGCCCCGGGACAGGGGATGGCTACACCTTC
once	TRBJ2-1	TRBD2	TRBV30	CAWSVGRGVMDEQFF	TGTGCCTGGAGTGTTGGGCGGGGGGTTATGGATGAGCAGTTCTTC
NA	TRBJ2-2	TRBD1	TRBV7-9	CASSFGQGRLFF	TGTGCCAGCAGCTTCGGACAGGGTAGGCTGTTTTTT
NA	TRBJ2-1	TRBD2	TRBV19	CASSINGGFHNEQFF	TGTGCCAGTAGTATCAACGGGGGGTTCCACAATGAGCAGTTCTTC
NA	TRBJ2-1	NA	TRBV9	CASSVGSGVTYNEQFF	TGTGCCAGCAGCGTAGGGTCGGGGGTAACGTACAATGAGCAGTTCTTC
many	TRBJ1-5	NA	TRBV19	CASSIIGVNQPQHF	TGTGCCAGTAGTATAATAGGGGTCAATCAGCCCCAGCATTTT
few	TRBJ1-5	NA	TRBV11-2	CASSLGRGDNQPQHF	TGTGCCAGCAGCTTGGGACGGGGGGACAATCAGCCCCAGCATTTT
NA	TRBJ1-2	NA	TRBV11-2	CASSLDPRGGHGYTF	TGTGCCAGCAGCTTAGACCCTCGGGGGGGGCATGGCTACACCTTC
NA	TRBJ1-5	NA	TRBV6-6	CASSPTWGEGQPQHF	TGTGCCAGCAGTCCCACGTGGGGGGAGGGTCAGCCCCAGCATTTT
NA	TRBJ2-5	NA	TRBV7-6	CASSFGMIQGPPRETQYF	TGTGCCAGCAGCTTTGGGATGATACAGGGCCCTCCGAGGGAGACCCAGTACTTC
NA	TRBJ2-1	NA	TRBV29-1	CSVERAAGYEQFF	TGCAGCGTGGAGCGAGCAGCGGGTTATGAGCAGTTCTTC
NA	TRBJ2-3	NA	TRBV5-1	CASSLDRFTDTQYF	TGCGCCAGCAGCTTAGACAGATTCACAGATACGCAGTATTTT
NA	TRBJ2-7	NA	TRBV15	CATSRDRGDSYEQYF	TGTGCCACCAGCAGAGATCGGGGAGACTCCTACGAGCAGTACTTC
once	TRBJ2-7	NA	TRBV10-3	CAISARTVDAYEQYF	TGTGCCATCAGTGCGCGGACAGTCGACGCCTACGAGCAGTACTTC
once	TRBJ1-5	TRBD1	TRBV6-1	CASTRTGQGNQPQHF	TGTGCCAGCACCAGGACAGGGCAGGGCAATCAGCCCCAGCATTTT
NA	TRBJ2-7	NA	TRBV28	CASSGRQAKFREQYF	TGTGCCAGCAGCGGTCGGCAGGCTAAGTTTCGCGAGCAGTACTTC
NA	TRBJ1-2	NA	TRBV5-4	CASSHGDPRYGYTF	TGTGCCAGCAGCCATGGAGATCCACGCTATGGCTACACCTTC
NA	TRBJ1-1	NA	TRBV4-2	CASSQGSSNTEAFF	TGTGCCAGCAGCCAAGGGAGTTCCAACACTGAAGCTTTCTTT
NA	TRBJ2-7	TRBD1	TRBV11-3	CASSLEQGAPEQYF	TGTGCCAGCAGCTTAGAACAGGGGGCCCCCGAGCAGTACTTC
NA	TRBJ1-1	NA	TRBV5-6	CASSLAAGAAEAFF	TGTGCCAGCAGCTTGGCCGCGGGGGCGGCTGAAGCTTTCTTT
NA	TRBJ1-1	TRBD1	TRBV16	CASSPEQGTEAFF	TGTGCCAGCAGCCCCGAACAGGGGACTGAAGCTTTCTTT
once	TRBJ1-2	NA	TRBV7-6	CASSATPQGNNGYTF	TGTGCCAGCAGCGCCACCCCACAGGGTAATAATGGCTACACCTTC
NA	TRBJ1-4	NA	TRBV14	CASSQVIGATNEKLFF	TGTGCCAGCAGCCAAGTCATAGGGGCAACTAATGAAAAACTGTTTTTT
NA	TRBJ2-5	TRBD1	TRBV5-4	CASRPPGTGGQETQYF	TGTGCCAGCAGGCCCCCCGGGACAGGGGGCCAAGAGACCCAGTACTTC
NA	TRBJ1-2	NA	TRBV10-3	CAVSPGHSDGYTF	TGTGCCGTAAGTCCGGGACACTCGGATGGCTACACCTTC
NA	TRBJ2-7	NA	TRBV27	CASSLTQVNEQYF	TGTGCCAGCAGTTTAACCCAGGTCAACGAGCAGTACTTC
NA	TRBJ2-7	TRBD2	TRBV7-9	CASSSLAGDYEQYF	TGTGCCAGCAGCTCACTAGCGGGGGACTACGAGCAGTACTTC
NA	TRBJ2-3	TRBD2	TRBV6-1	CASSRTSDTDTQYF	TGTGCCAGCAGTAGGACTAGCGACACAGATACGCAGTATTTT
NA	TRBJ2-1	TRBD1	TRBV4-1	CASSPGQGDNEQFF	TGCGCCAGCAGCCCGGGACAGGGAGACAATGAGCAGTTCTTC
NA	TRBJ1-4	NA	TRBV5-6	CASSRTQGLDEKLFF	TGTGCCAGCAGCCGTACACAGGGTTTAGATGAAAAACTGTTTTTT
few	TRBJ2-7	NA	TRBV19	CASSTAGVEQYF	TGTGCCAGTAGTACAGCAGGGGTGGAGCAGTACTTC
NA	TRBJ1-3	TRBD1	TRBV18	CASSPLGTGSNTIYF	TGTGCCAGCTCACCACTGGGGACAGGGTCCAACACCATATATTTT
NA	TRBJ1-6	TRBD1	TRBV18	CASSPIAGTDNSPLHF	TGTGCCAGCTCACCGATTGCCGGGACAGATAATTCACCCCTCCACTTT
NA	TRBJ1-1	TRBD1	TRBV11-2	CASSLIRGRGTEAFF	TGTGCCAGCAGCTTAATCAGGGGGCGCGGCACTGAAGCTTTCTTT
NA	TRBJ2-1	NA	TRBV7-2	CASSLDSASVWNEQFF	TGTGCCAGCAGCTTAGACTCGGCTAGCGTCTGGAATGAGCAGTTCTTC
NA	TRBJ2-1	NA	TRBV20-1	CSGVSPGEQFF	TGCAGTGGGGTTAGCCCTGGTGAGCAGTTCTTC
NA	TRBJ2-2	TRBD2	TRBV10-2	CASRPGLAGGRSGELFF	TGCGCCAGCAGACCGGGACTAGCGGGGGGGAGGTCCGGGGAGCTGTTTTTT
NA	TRBJ1-1	NA	TRBV10-1	CASRTDRRKNTEAFF	TGCGCCAGCAGGACCGACAGGCGTAAGAACACTGAAGCTTTCTTT
NA	TRBJ2-2	NA	TRBV9	CASSVSSAGELFF	TGTGCCAGCAGCGTATCCTCCGCCGGGGAGCTGTTTTTT
NA	TRBJ1-2	TRBD1	TRBV7-2	CASSLPRGQGGSNYGYTF	TGTGCCAGCAGCCTCCCCCGCGGACAGGGAGGTTCTAACTATGGCTACACCTTC